The rows below give T cell receptor beta chains drawn from one sample of a study of OX40 agonist ivuxolimab in advanced cancers. Sequenced by immunoSEQ multiplex PCR; TCRdb stores in-frame clones only, minus some. The sample has approximately 60,000 clones, around four fifths seen once. The sequenced sample was CD4+ or CD8+ T cells sorted from blood, obtained in a trial of the OX40 agonist ivuxolimab. These TCRs come from an adult with an advanced solid tumor such as melanoma, head and neck, liver or kidney cancer. CDR3s include the opening cysteine and the closing phenylalanine or tryptophan. Size is omitted from some rows. Given values are once, few, many or a class for expanded clones.

J,size,V,CDR3
TRBJ2-5,NA,TRBV2,CASSVGRETQYF
TRBJ2-5,few,TRBV9,CASSVVPDQETQYF
TRBJ2-7,NA,TRBV19,CASSIRNGYEQYF
NA,NA,TRBV5-1,CASSSTGSASYEQYF
TRBJ1-5,NA,TRBV5-4,CASSLIDRQYYSNQPQHF
TRBJ2-7,NA,TRBV5-4,CASSFGQAYEQYF
TRBJ2-1,NA,TRBV28,CASSFRLAAYNEQFF
TRBJ1-1,many,TRBV6-5,CASRGTGMNTEAFF
TRBJ2-2,NA,TRBV7-6,CASSLEPLLAITGELFF
TRBJ1-1,NA,TRBV9,CASSLSQGTEAFF
TRBJ1-6,NA,TRBV4-3,CASSQSSGVNSPLHF
TRBJ2-7,NA,TRBV30,CAWSVGGTRGEQYF
TRBJ2-3,NA,TRBV5-6,CASSLADTQYF
TRBJ2-3,NA,TRBV11-2,CASRSRLAGYSTDTQYF
TRBJ1-1,NA,TRBV2,CASIKEGNTEAFF
TRBJ2-7,NA,TRBV7-3,CASSLRGLAGNEQYF
TRBJ2-2,NA,TRBV19,CASLPSSEHTGELFF
TRBJ1-2,once,TRBV9,CASTPSGQANYGYTF
TRBJ2-1,NA,TRBV29-1,CSVKGLAGDGREQFF
TRBJ2-7,NA,TRBV11-3,CASSLGAPRSGRAVPYEQYF
TRBJ1-2,once,TRBV30,CAWRGRDRGRGGYTF
TRBJ1-1,NA,TRBV5-5,CASSHTDGDTEAFF
TRBJ1-1,once,TRBV4-1,CASSPRGFGNTEAFF
TRBJ1-5,NA,TRBV19,CASSPRTNQAQPQHF
TRBJ1-6,NA,TRBV30,CAWSVQGALHF
TRBJ2-5,NA,TRBV6-5,CASSYYGTSEQETQYF
TRBJ1-1,NA,TRBV5-1,CASSLEVGAEAFF